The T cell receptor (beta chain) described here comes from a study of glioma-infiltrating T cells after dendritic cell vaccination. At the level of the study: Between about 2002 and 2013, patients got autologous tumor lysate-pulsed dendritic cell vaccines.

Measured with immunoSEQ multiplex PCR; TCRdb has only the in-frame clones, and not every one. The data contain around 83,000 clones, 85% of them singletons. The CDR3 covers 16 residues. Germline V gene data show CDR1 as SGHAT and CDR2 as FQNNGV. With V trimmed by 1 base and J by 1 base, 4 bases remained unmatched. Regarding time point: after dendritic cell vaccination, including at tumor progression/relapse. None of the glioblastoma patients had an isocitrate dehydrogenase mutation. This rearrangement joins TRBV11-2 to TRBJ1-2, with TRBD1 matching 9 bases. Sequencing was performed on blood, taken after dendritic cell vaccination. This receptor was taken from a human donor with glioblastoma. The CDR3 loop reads CASSLGGTGLNYGYTF. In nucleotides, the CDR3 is TGTGCCAGCAGCTTAGGGGGGACAGGGCTTAACTATGGCTACACCTTC. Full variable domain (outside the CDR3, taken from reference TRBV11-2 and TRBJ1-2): EAGVAQSPRYKIIEKRQSVAFWCNPISGHATLYWYQQILGQGPKLLIQFQNNGVVDDSQLPKDRFSAERLKGVDSTLKIQPAKLEDSAVYLCASSLGGTGLNYGYTFGSGTRLTVV.